This record covers a single T cell receptor (beta chain). Its antigen is undetermined. After removal of 0 bases from V and 8 bases from J, the junction contained 1 base not matched to a gene. Per germline, CDR1 SGHRS and CDR2 YFSETQ. The CDR3 is 14 amino acids. cDNA was made by 5'RACE with 10-nucleotide random UMIs. MiXCR was run by TCRdb on the 5' RACE reads, yielding one entry per CDR3 protein. The table records 50,000 or so distinct CDR3 sequences, about 25% of them present only once. Source material was 2 million unsorted PBMCs, stored at -80 °C in RNAlater. The source of the sample is a study of neurological immune-mediated disorders. Study results and caveats: The greatest degree of TCR clonal expansion was observed in HTLV-1-associated myelopathy, with the lowest in multiple sclerosis, below that of healthy controls. None of the CDR3 amino acid sequences of expanded clones recurred across subjects, suggesting private repertoires in all groups.

V and J are TRBV5-1 and TRBJ1-6; 8 bases fit TRBD1. This receptor was taken from a woman in her 70s in good health. The sequencing sample was made of PBMCs. The CDR3 loop is CASSLDRGDSPLHF. Here the CDR3 DNA reads TGCGCCAGCAGCTTGGACAGGGGGGATTCACCCCTCCACTTT.